These 14 T cell receptor beta chains share one sample of origin, sequenced in a study of a mutant IDH1 vaccine in newly diagnosed glioma. The time point is: week 35, safety follow-up. Every vaccine dose comprised 300 ug of mutant IDH1 20-mer peptide plus topical imiquimod. Their specific antigens are unknown. The table came from immunoSEQ multiplex PCR; TCRdb's copy has only in-frame clones and leaves some out. The sample has about 48,000 clones, approximately 79% seen once. This sample comprised PBMCs, obtained from a glioma patient whose treatment included an IDH1 peptide vaccine. The origin of the receptors is a middle-aged man with glioma.

V gene TRBV2 combines with J gene TRBJ1-4; 9 bases line up with TRBD1. The CDR3 is made up of 13 amino acids. The V and J ends lost 8 bases and 12 bases, in that order; junction bases with no gene match: 10. The germline V gene has CDR1 SNHLY and CDR2 FYNNEI. CDR3 in DNA: TGTGCCAGCTCACAGGGGGCCCCGAGGGAACTGTTTTTT. This gives the protein CASSQGAPRELFF.

The J gene is TRBJ2-3, the V gene TRBV18; maybe TRBD2 (6 bases). CDR1 is KGHSH, CDR2 LQKENI, per germline. Trimming removed 2 bases at V and 2 bases at J, with 14 bases between. CDR3 length: 16 amino acids. CDR3 loop: CASSPRARDPTDTQYF. CDR3 coding DNA: TGTGCCAGCTCACCAAGAGCGCGGGACCCCACAGATACGCAGTATTTT.

This chain joins TRBV19 and TRBJ1-2; weak D call: TRBD1 (5 bases). Germline V CDR1 and CDR2: LNHDA, SQIVND (reference sequence). Trimming pared 3 bases from V and 4 bases from J, leaving 12 bases between. The CDR3 sequence is 14 residues long. CDR3 in DNA: TGTGCCAGTAGTATGAAGACAGAAGGCTATGGCTACACCTTC. Amino acids: CASSMKTEGYGYTF.

V is TRBV16 and J is TRBJ1-1, with unresolved D. The V end was cut by 0 bases, the J end by 1 base, with 6 bases between. This CDR3 is 14 amino acids long. CDR1 is KGHSY and CDR2 is FQNENV in the germline V gene. The CDR3 is CASSQSPGNTEAFF. The CDR3 coding sequence is TGTGCCAGCAGCCAATCTCCCGGGAACACTGAAGCTTTCTTT.

The chain recombines TRBV6-5 with TRBJ2-5, with D possibly matching TRBD2 (5 bases). Germline V gives CDR1 MNHEY, CDR2 SVGAGI. This CDR3 is built from 13 residues. V lost 5 bases to trimming and J lost 7 bases, with 14 bases between them. The CDR3 loop is CASSQRPAGTQYF. The CDR3 coding sequence is TGTGCCAGCAGTCAGCGGCCAGCTGGGACCCAGTACTTC.

This clone has more than one count but fewer than ten. The chain recombines TRBV6-6 with TRBJ2-2; 7 nucleotides agree with TRBD2. Per germline, CDR1 MNHNY and CDR2 SVGAGI (reference sequence). J lost 2 bases, V lost 7 bases, and 10 bases had no gene match. The CDR3 consists of 16 residues. CDR3 nucleotide sequence: TGTGCCAGCATCTACTGGGGGGGTCCTAACACCGGGGAGCTGTTTTTT. The encoded protein is CASIYWGGPNTGELFF.

The chain uses TRBV7-9 and TRBJ1-1; a possible D gene is TRBD1 (5 bases). With 5 bases removed from V and 0 bases from J, the gap between germline ends came to 22 bases. CDR1 is SEHNR, CDR2 FQNEAQ, per germline (reference sequence). This CDR3 comprises 18 residues. The CDR3 sequence is CASSHSRTQGGMNTEAFF. The CDR3 DNA follows: TGTGCCAGCAGCCACAGTCGGACCCAGGGCGGCATGAACACTGAAGCTTTCTTT. Using reference TRBV7-9 and TRBJ1-1 for the parts outside the CDR3, the full variable domain is DTGVSQNPRHKITKRGQNVTFRCDPISEHNRLYWYRQTLGQGPEFLTYFQNEAQLEKSRLLSDRFSAERPKGSFSTLEIQRTEQGDSAMYLCASSHSRTQGGMNTEAFFGQGTRLTVV.

V and J are TRBV5-1 and TRBJ1-4; D is ambiguous. The CDR3 consists of 15 residues. The V and J ends lost 2 bases and 0 bases respectively, with 8 bases between them. Germline V CDR1 and CDR2: SGHRS, YFSETQ. CDR3 bases: TGCGCCAGCAGCTTTGGATCGGCAACTAATGAAAAACTGTTTTTT. This translates into CASSFGSATNEKLFF.

V is TRBV5-1 and J is TRBJ2-5, with D perhaps matching TRBD1 or TRBD2 (5 bases each). Deletions cut 2 bases from V and 4 bases from J, with 15 bases between. The CDR3 runs 15 residues. The germline CDR1 and CDR2 sequences are SGHRS and YFSETQ. The CDR3 here is CASSFGPAGTETQYF. CDR3 in DNA: TGCGCCAGCAGCTTCGGACCGGCCGGGACAGAGACCCAGTACTTC.

The chain carries TRBV2 and TRBJ2-7, with no clear D. Germline loops: CDR1 SNHLY, CDR2 FYNNEI. The length of the CDR3 is 11 residues. Trimming shortened V by 2 bases and J by 5 bases, and 4 bases separated the two germline ends. CDR3 bases: TGTGCCAGCAGTGAATTCCACGAGCAGTACTTC. Its translation is CASSEFHEQYF.

V usage is TRBV27 and J usage is TRBJ2-1, with TRBD2 matching 8 bases. Germline V lookup: CDR1 MNHEY, CDR2 SMNVEV (reference sequence). This CDR3 has 15 residues. The J segment lost 3 bases and the V segment lost 6 bases, leaving 7 bases of the junction unmatched. The CDR3 region is CASRDLSGIYNEQFF. CDR3 DNA: TGTGCCAGCAGGGACCTTAGCGGGATCTACAATGAGCAGTTCTTC.

The rearrangement links TRBV9 to TRBJ2-2; TRBD2 might be the D (5 bases). In germline, CDR1 is SGDLS, CDR2 YYNGEE. There are 14 residues in the CDR3. Trimming shortened V by 6 bases and J by 8 bases, and 17 bases separated the two germline ends. In DNA, the CDR3 is TGTGCCAGCACCCGAGGCTCCCGAGGGGGGGAGCTGTTTTTT. The encoded protein is CASTRGSRGGELFF.

This clone turned up a few times. The genes are TRBV5-1 and TRBJ1-4; 7 bases are a match to TRBD1. V lost 5 bases, J lost 4 bases, and 8 bases stayed unmatched. The CDR3 runs 15 residues. Per the germline V gene, CDR1 is SGHRS and CDR2 is YFSETQ. CDR3 nucleotides: TGCGCCAGCAGACCCCTGGGACAGATTAATGAAAAACTGTTTTTT. It specifies CASRPLGQINEKLFF.

CDR3 in DNA: TGCGCCAGCAGTGAGTACGTGACAAAAGAGACCCAGTACTTC. Translated, it gives CASSEYVTKETQYF. J is TRBJ2-5 and V is TRBV10-1; D is undetermined. The germline gives CDR1 WNHNN, CDR2 SYGVQD (reference sequence). The CDR3 extends over 14 amino acids. Trimming took 1 base from V and 3 from J, leaving 9 bases between them.